The next 11 T cell receptor beta chains were all read from a single sample in a study of identical twins. TCRdb re-derived calls from the 5' RACE reads in MiXCR, one entry per CDR3 protein. The sample has over 200,000 distinct CDR3 sequences, about 10% seen once; the top ten hold approximately 11%. Material for sequencing was memory T cells sorted from blood. The receptors here all came from a man aged 45-65 years in good health.

The chain links TRBV6-5 to TRBJ2-1; 7 nucleotides agree with TRBD2. The CDR3 length is 15 residues. J gave up 4 bases and V 6 bases, and 9 bases lay outside the gene matches. Germline CDR1 and CDR2: MNHEY and SVGAGI. CDR3 bases: TGTGCCAGCAGGTACGGGACTACCGTTTACAATGAGCAGTTCTTC. Amino acid sequence: CASRYGTTVYNEQFF.

This clonotype was recorded many times. This chain uses TRBV12-3 or TRBV12-4 with TRBJ2-1; 9 bases are shared with TRBD2. Germline trimming cut 7 bases from V and 6 bases from J; bases unmatched to any gene: 13. CDR3 length equals 16 residues. For the CDR3, the DNA is TGTGCCAGCACCCTCGGGTGGCGGGAGGGCCCCAATGAGCAGTTCTTC. Its translation is CASTLGWREGPNEQFF.

There are many counts of this clonotype. The V call is TRBV20-1, the J call TRBJ2-3, with a tentative D call TRBD2 (6 bases). From germline, CDR1 is DFQATT and CDR2 SNEGSKA (reference sequence). V lost 7 bases to trimming and J lost 2 bases, with 16 bases between them. The CDR3 covers 14 residues. The CDR3 protein is CSVPGTFPTDTQYF. The CDR3 coding sequence is TGCAGTGTACCCGGGACTTTTCCCACAGATACGCAGTATTTT.

The chain combines TRBV7-2 with TRBJ2-7; tentatively, D is TRBD1 (6 bases). The V end was cut by 1 base, the J end by 3 bases, with 13 bases between. The CDR3 has 15 amino acids. Germline loops: CDR1 SGHTA, CDR2 FQGNSA. The CDR3 here is CASSLDQGTYYEQYF. The CDR3 nucleotides read TGTGCCAGCAGCTTAGATCAGGGGACCTACTACGAGCAGTACTTC.

The V call is TRBV20-1, the J call TRBJ2-6; D is uncertain. Trimming took off 7 bases at V and 1 base at J, with 8 bases between the two ends. CDR1 is DFQATT and CDR2 is SNEGSKA in the germline V gene (reference sequence). There are 13 residues in the CDR3. The CDR3 DNA sequence: TGCAGTGTCCCAGTATCTGGGGCCAACGTCCTGACTTTC. Its translation: CSVPVSGANVLTF.

This clonotype was detected many times. This sequence joins TRBV29-1 and TRBJ2-5; 8 nucleotides align to TRBD1. CDR1 and CDR2 (germline): SQVTM, ANQGSEA. The CDR3 runs to 14 residues. V lost 7 bases to trimming and J lost 1 base; unmatched junction nucleotides: 8. The CDR3 DNA is TGCAGCGGGGCAGGACAGGGACTCCAAGAGACCCAGTACTTC. This encodes CSGAGQGLQETQYF.

J is TRBJ2-7 and V is TRBV6-5, with D perhaps matching TRBD2 (6 bases). V lost 2 bases to trimming and J lost 6 bases, with 17 bases between them. Germline CDR1 reads MNHEY; CDR2 reads SVGAGI. The CDR3 totals 15 residues. CDR3 sequence (DNA): TGTGCCAGCAGTTACGGGAGGCTAGGTAGCCGCGAGCAGTACTTC. Protein: CASSYGRLGSREQYF.

This clonotype has a count of ten or more. J is TRBJ2-2 and V is TRBV7-6; D is undetermined. The germline V gene has CDR1 SGHVS and CDR2 FNYEAQ. Trimming took off 3 bases at V and 1 base at J, with 6 bases between the two ends. This CDR3 contains 14 residues. The CDR3: CASSLWENTGELFF. The CDR3 DNA follows: TGTGCCAGCAGCTTGTGGGAGAACACCGGGGAGCTGTTTTTT.

The chain couples TRBV20-1 to TRBJ2-5; maybe TRBD2 (6 bases). Trimming cost V 3 bases and J 5 bases, with 19 bases left between them. This CDR3 is built from 15 residues. The germline CDR1 and CDR2 sequences are DFQATT and SNEGSKA (reference sequence). CDR3 in amino acids: CSARSAAGRRETQYF. In nucleotides, the CDR3 is TGCAGTGCTAGGTCGGCGGCAGGGAGGAGGGAGACCCAGTACTTC.

This clonotype has ten or more counts. The chain combines TRBV29-1 with TRBJ1-2; D not resolved. Trimming took 0 bases from V and 7 from J, leaving 3 bases between them. This CDR3 is 10 amino acids long. The germline V gene has CDR1 SQVTM and CDR2 ANQGSEA. The CDR3 is CSVEESGYTF. In nucleotides, the CDR3 is TGCAGCGTTGAAGAAAGTGGCTACACCTTC.

This clonotype has ten or more counts. The genes are TRBV20-1 and TRBJ2-3, with D unclear. The germline CDR1 and CDR2 sequences are DFQATT and SNEGSKA (reference sequence). This CDR3 has 13 amino acids. V gave up 0 bases and J gave up 6 bases, with 10 bases separating them. CDR3 residues: CSARDPKGDTQYF. The CDR3 nucleotides are TGCAGTGCTAGAGATCCTAAAGGCGATACGCAGTATTTT.